The 29 T cell receptor beta chains in this list originate from one sample, sequenced in a study of blood T cell repertoires in COVID-19. Data came from immunoSEQ multiplex PCR; TCRdb stores just in-frame clones and leaves some out. Of 150,000 to 200,000 clones listed, approximately 78% were seen once; the top ten hold 2.5% to 3%. The sample comprised peripheral blood. Receptors were obtained from an elderly woman with active or convalescent COVID-19.

DNA for the CDR3: TGTGCCAGCAAACAAACAGGGTACAATGAGCAGTTCTTC. This gives the protein CASKQTGYNEQFF. This chain uses TRBV2 with TRBJ2-1, with D possibly TRBD1 on 6 matching bases. CDR3 length: 13 residues. The germline gives CDR1 SNHLY, CDR2 FYNNEI. The V end was cut by 7 bases, the J end by 4 bases, with 11 bases between.

This chain links TRBV5-4 with TRBJ1-6; D not resolved. The CDR3 spans 17 residues. V was cut by 0 bases and J by 7 bases, with 17 bases left in between. Germline V CDR1 and CDR2: SGHNT, YYREEE (reference sequence). CDR3 sequence (DNA): TGTGCCAGCAGCTTGGCCGTGGGGTTCGGGGTGAATTCACCCCTCCACTTT. This translates into CASSLAVGFGVNSPLHF. The full variable domain, in which reference TRBV5-4 and TRBJ1-6 provide the parts outside the CDR3, is ETGVTQSPTHLIKTRGQQVTLRCSSQSGHNTVSWYQQALGQGPQFIFQYYREEENGRGNFPPRFSGLQFPNYSSELNVNALELDDSALYLCASSLAVGFGVNSPLHFGNGTRLTVT.

The chain employs TRBV7-9 and TRBJ1-2; D not resolved. This CDR3 has 14 residues. Germline-derived CDR1 and CDR2 are SEHNR and FQNEAQ (reference sequence). V was pared by 7 bases and J by 4 bases, with 16 bases between. The CDR3 spells CASTYLTTTYGYTF. CDR3 DNA sequence: TGTGCCAGCACCTACCTTACAACTACCTATGGCTACACCTTC.

V usage is TRBV28 and J usage is TRBJ2-7, with D unclear. The CDR3 loop spans 14 amino acids. CDR1 is MDHEN and CDR2 is SYDVKM in the germline V gene. Trimming shortened V by 1 base and J by 5 bases, and 12 bases separated the two germline ends. DNA for the CDR3: TGTGCCAGCAGTTTATTAGTCCTCAGGAACGAGCAGTACTTC. Residues: CASSLLVLRNEQYF.

The chain employs TRBV5-1 and TRBJ2-2, with a weak D call TRBD2 (5 bases). Trimming took 1 base from V and 4 from J, leaving 17 bases between them. The CDR3 totals 17 residues. Germline assignment: CDR1 SGHRS and CDR2 YFSETQ. The CDR3 region has the DNA TGCGCCAGCAGCTTGAAGAGGGATAGCTCCTCCACCGGGGAGCTGTTTTTT. The encoded protein is CASSLKRDSSSTGELFF.

The chain has TRBV9 and TRBJ2-7; 7 nucleotides agree with TRBD1. Germline loops: CDR1 SGDLS, CDR2 YYNGEE. The CDR3 has 15 residues. V was pared by 0 bases and J by 5 bases, with 8 bases of the junction left unmatched. The CDR3 DNA reads as TGTGCCAGCAGCGTAGACCCAACAGGGGTCCACGAGCAGTACTTC. Protein: CASSVDPTGVHEQYF. The full variable domain, its missing parts supplied by reference TRBV9 and TRBJ2-7, is DSGVTQTPKHLITATGQRVTLRCSPRSGDLSVYWYQQSLDQGLQFLIQYYNGEERAKGNILERFSAQQFPDLHSELNLSSLELGDSALYFCASSVDPTGVHEQYFGPGTRLTVT.

V is TRBV7-2 and J is TRBJ2-7, with D possibly TRBD1 on 6 matching bases. Deletions cut 6 bases from V and 6 bases from J, with 15 bases between. The CDR3 extends over 13 amino acids. CDR1 and CDR2 (germline): SGHTA, FQGNSA. CDR3 sequence reads: CASRYDRSAEQYF. The CDR3 DNA is TGTGCCAGCAGATACGACAGGTCGGCCGAGCAGTACTTC.

This clone was seen only once. The rearrangement uses TRBV5-1 and TRBJ2-1; 8 nucleotides match TRBD2. The junction had 5 bases not matched to a gene; V was cut back by 2 bases and J by 10 bases. CDR1 SGHRS and CDR2 YFSETQ come from the germline V gene. This CDR3 comprises 13 residues. The CDR3 DNA reads TGCGCCAGCAGCTTCGGGGGGGCAGAAGAGCAGTTCTTC. This codes for CASSFGGAEEQFF.

The gene calls are TRBV27 and TRBJ1-3; TRBD1 matches 9 bases. The V gene's germline CDR1 is MNHEY and CDR2 SMNVEV (reference sequence). CDR3 length equals 15 residues. J was trimmed by 2 bases and V by 3 bases; bases with no gene match: 2. Here the CDR3 reads CASSLHRGPGNTIYF. The CDR3 DNA follows: TGTGCCAGCAGTTTGCACAGGGGGCCTGGAAACACCATATATTTT.

The V and J genes are TRBV11-2 and TRBJ1-1; TRBD1 is a possible D gene (6 bases). CDR1 is SGHAT and CDR2 is FQNNGV in the germline V gene. This CDR3 has 16 residues. V gave up 0 bases and J gave up 1 base, with 12 bases separating them. The CDR3 protein is CASSLDLWGQNTEAFF. The CDR3 DNA is TGTGCCAGCAGCTTAGATCTGTGGGGACAGAACACTGAAGCTTTCTTT.

The V gene is TRBV7-2, the J gene TRBJ2-5, with TRBD1 as a possible D gene (6 bases). V lost 5 bases to trimming and J lost 7 bases, with 20 bases between them. The CDR3 contains 15 residues. Germline V gene sequence: CDR1 SGHTA, CDR2 FQGNSA. The CDR3 bases are TGTGCCAGCAGCGCTTTAGCCACAGGGAGAGTGACCCAGTACTTC. This codes for CASSALATGRVTQYF. Combining the CDR3 with reference TRBV7-2 and TRBJ2-5 gives the whole variable domain GAGVSQSPSNKVTEKGKDVELRCDPISGHTALYWYRQSLGQGLEFLIYFQGNSAPDKSGLPSDRFSAERTGGSVSTLTIQRTQQEDSAVYLCASSALATGRVTQYFGPGTRLLVL.

The chain carries TRBV5-1 and TRBJ2-1; the D gene is possibly TRBD1 (6 bases). V was cut by 1 base and J by 5 bases, with 19 bases left in between. The germline CDR1 and CDR2 sequences are SGHRS and YFSETQ. The CDR3 is 17 amino acids. For the CDR3, the DNA is TGCGCCAGCAGCTTGCAAGCAACAGGGTTAAGGCACAATGAGCAGTTCTTC. Translation: CASSLQATGLRHNEQFF.

V gene TRBV2 combines with J gene TRBJ2-1; D is perhaps TRBD2 (7 bases). This CDR3 is built from 13 residues. Trimming left V 7 bases short and J 8 bases short, with 15 bases between. CDR1 and CDR2 from the germline V gene are SNHLY and FYNNEI. CDR3 residues: CASKSEGGHEQFF. The CDR3, as DNA: TGTGCCAGCAAGTCTGAGGGGGGGCATGAGCAGTTCTTC.

This chain joins TRBV6-5 and TRBJ2-3; D is perhaps TRBD2 (6 bases). Trimming left V 5 bases short and J 3 bases short, with 15 bases between. This CDR3 spans 15 amino acids. Germline CDR1 reads MNHEY; CDR2 reads SVGAGI. The CDR3 nucleotides are TGTGCCAGCAGTCGAAGTGGGGGGTTTACAGATACGCAGTATTTT. Its protein is CASSRSGGFTDTQYF.

This clone has more than one count but fewer than ten. The rearrangement uses TRBV6-1 and TRBJ1-1; D remains ambiguous. Per the germline V gene, CDR1 is MNHNS and CDR2 is SASEGT. CDR3 size: 15 residues. V lost 2 bases, J lost 4 bases, and 14 bases lay in between. CDR3: CASSEMADYFTEAFF. The CDR3 DNA is TGTGCCAGCAGTGAAATGGCAGACTACTTCACTGAAGCTTTCTTT.

V and J are TRBV30 and TRBJ1-5, with 11 bases that match TRBD1. V shed 2 bases and J 5 bases; nucleotides not matched to a gene: 5. The germline CDR1 and CDR2 sequences are GTSNPN and SVGIG (reference sequence). CDR3 length: 15 amino acids. CDR3 sequence (DNA): TGTGCCTGGAGTCTGGACAGGGGGCCTCATCAGCCCCAGCATTTT. Translation gives CAWSLDRGPHQPQHF.

Here the CDR3 reads CSAPTGNGYTF. CDR3 coding DNA: TGCAGTGCCCCGACAGGGAATGGCTACACCTTC. The chain links TRBV20-1 to TRBJ1-2; 7 nucleotides match TRBD1. V lost 6 bases to trimming and J lost 6 bases; unmatched junction nucleotides: 4. Germline-derived CDR1 and CDR2 are DFQATT and SNEGSKA (reference sequence). The CDR3 extends over 11 amino acids.

This chain uses TRBV6-5 with TRBJ1-2; a weak D match, TRBD1 (6 bases). Trimming shortened V by 6 bases and J by 1 base, and 9 bases separated the two germline ends. Germline CDR1 reads MNHEY; CDR2 reads SVGAGI. This CDR3 spans 13 amino acids. The chain's CDR3 is CASSRDNNYGYTF. Written as DNA, the CDR3 is TGTGCCAGCAGCCGGGACAATAACTATGGCTACACCTTC.

V usage is TRBV28 and J usage is TRBJ1-2; D perhaps matches TRBD1 (6 bases). V was shortened by 10 bases and J by 4 bases, with 10 bases between the two germline ends. Germline V lookup: CDR1 MDHEN, CDR2 SYDVKM. The CDR3 is made up of 11 amino acids. The CDR3 coding sequence is TGTGCCACTTCGACAGGCTATGGCTACACCTTC. It specifies CATSTGYGYTF.

This rearrangement joins TRBV28 to TRBJ1-5; D may be TRBD1 (5 bases). This CDR3 is built from 17 residues. V lost 7 bases and J 1 base, leaving 20 bases between the germline ends. Germline CDR1 and CDR2: MDHEN and SYDVKM. The CDR3 nucleotides are TGTGCCAGCATAACAGGCGGAAGGATTCGAAGCAATCAGCCCCAGCATTTT. Amino acids: CASITGGRIRSNQPQHF. Drawing the rest from reference TRBV28 and TRBJ1-5, the complete variable domain is DVKVTQSSRYLVKRTGEKVFLECVQDMDHENMFWYRQDPGLGLRLIYFSYDVKMKEKGDIPEGYSVSREKKERFSLILESASTNQTSMYLCASITGGRIRSNQPQHFGDGTRLSIL.

The rearrangement uses TRBV27 and TRBJ1-2; unclear D gene. The CDR3 loop spans 12 amino acids. Germline CDR1 reads MNHEY; CDR2 reads SMNVEV (reference sequence). With 6 bases removed from V and 8 bases from J, the gap between germline ends came to 13 bases. CDR3: CASSPAAGGYTF. As DNA, the CDR3 is TGTGCCAGCAGCCCCGCGGCCGGGGGCTACACCTTC.

The chain couples TRBV6-5 to TRBJ1-2, with 7 nucleotides matching TRBD1. This CDR3 has 14 residues. With V trimmed by 6 bases and J by 6 bases, 10 bases remained unmatched. Germline CDR1 MNHEY, CDR2 SVGAGI. The DNA for the CDR3 is TGTGCCAGCAGACCCGAGGAGGGGGCAAATGGCTACACCTTC. Amino acid sequence: CASRPEEGANGYTF.

This clone has a single count. This CDR3 is CASSYSQGRVPDTQYF. Here the CDR3 DNA reads TGTGCCAGCAGTTACTCGCAGGGAAGGGTGCCAGATACGCAGTATTTT. The V gene is TRBV6-5, the J gene TRBJ2-3; D is possibly TRBD1 (5 bases). The CDR3 spans 16 residues. Germline lookup yields CDR1 MNHEY and CDR2 SVGAGI. V was shortened by 0 bases and J by 4 bases, with 14 bases between the two germline ends.

Comments on this clone: The same CDR3 arises from other DNA sequences in this sample as well. The chain recombines TRBV5-1 with TRBJ2-5; tentative D call: TRBD2 (6 bases). The V gene's germline CDR1 is SGHRS and CDR2 YFSETQ. This CDR3 region has 14 residues. V was pared by 0 bases and J by 2 bases, with 8 bases between. This chain's CDR3 is CASSLVGGQETQYF. DNA for the CDR3: TGCGCCAGCAGCTTGGTCGGGGGACAAGAGACCCAGTACTTC.

The chain combines TRBV4-2 with TRBJ1-2; 9 bases map to TRBD1. The CDR3 length is 17 residues. V dropped 2 bases and J dropped 6; count of bases not matched to a gene: 13. CDR1 is LGHNA, CDR2 YNFKEQ, per germline. The chain's CDR3 is CASSQNTGQGIFHGYTF. The CDR3 bases are TGTGCCAGCAGCCAAAACACCGGACAGGGGATCTTTCATGGCTACACCTTC.

The chain recombines TRBV11-2 with TRBJ1-4; weak D call: TRBD1 (5 bases). V gave up 6 bases and J gave up 5 bases, with 16 bases separating them. Germline V gives CDR1 SGHAT, CDR2 FQNNGV. This CDR3 has 15 amino acids. The CDR3: CASRSWGGGNEKLFF. CDR3 nucleotides: TGTGCCAGCAGGTCATGGGGCGGGGGGAATGAAAAACTGTTTTTT.

The rearrangement uses TRBV28 and TRBJ1-6; the D gene is possibly TRBD1 (6 bases). Germline V gene data show CDR1 as MDHEN and CDR2 as SYDVKM. The CDR3 length is 13 residues. V lost 3 bases, J lost 10 bases, and 10 bases lay in between. Written as DNA, the CDR3 is TGTGCCAGCAGTTTTGGGGGCCGATCACCCCTCCACTTT. This sequence encodes CASSFGGRSPLHF.

The chain recombines TRBV2 with TRBJ1-4; 8 positions agree with TRBD1. Germline V lookup: CDR1 SNHLY, CDR2 FYNNEI. The ends lost 2 bases at V and 6 bases at J; junction bases unmatched: 2. This CDR3 is built from 14 residues. The CDR3 bases are TGTGCCAGCAGTGAAAACAGGGGGGATGAAAAACTGTTTTTT. Protein product: CASSENRGDEKLFF.

The J gene is TRBJ1-5, the V gene TRBV5-1, with D hard to call. CDR1 is SGHRS and CDR2 is YFSETQ in the germline V gene. Trimming shortened V by 2 bases and J by 5 bases, and 14 bases separated the two germline ends. The CDR3 runs 15 residues. The CDR3 loop reads CASSLTPGIDQPQHF. CDR3 in DNA: TGCGCCAGCAGCTTAACCCCGGGGATCGATCAGCCCCAGCATTTT.